These 12 T cell receptor beta chains originate from one sample sequenced in a study of shared clonotypes between healthy human individuals. TCRdb's table, derived via immunoSEQ multiplex PCR, lists solely in-frame clones and lacks some. The table records around 1.5 million clones, approximately 98% of them present only once. Sequenced: naive CD4+ T cells sorted from blood. The subset was: CD45RA+ positively selected. The receptors stem from a man aged 25-40 years in good health.

The V gene is TRBV6-1, the J gene TRBJ2-1, with D possibly matching TRBD1 (6 bases). The CDR3 is made up of 19 amino acids. Trimming took 0 bases from V and 5 from J, leaving 23 bases between them. Germline assignment: CDR1 MNHNS and CDR2 SASEGT. CDR3 protein: CASSEALPGHRVLNNEQFF. The DNA for the CDR3 is TGTGCCAGCAGTGAAGCGCTTCCTGGACACAGGGTATTGAACAATGAGCAGTTCTTC.

The chain recombines TRBV5-6 with TRBJ2-7; D gene uncertain. Germline CDR1 reads SGHDT; CDR2 reads YYEEEE. The V and J ends lost 2 bases and 5 bases respectively, with 14 bases between them. The CDR3 length is 14 residues. CDR3 nucleotides: TGTGCCAGCAGCTTAGGGCCCGGGTTCCACGAGCAGTACTTC. Encoded protein: CASSLGPGFHEQYF.

This clone was recorded once. This chain connects TRBV5-1 to TRBJ2-7, with 7 bases identical to TRBD2. J was trimmed by 0 bases and V by 5 bases; bases with no gene match: 5. There are 14 residues in the CDR3. Germline values: CDR1 SGHRS, CDR2 YFSETQ. CDR3 loop: CASRWRETSYEQYF. CDR3 in DNA: TGCGCCAGCAGGTGGCGGGAGACCTCCTACGAGCAGTACTTC.

The chain is built from TRBV10-3 and TRBJ2-5; D tentatively reads TRBD1 or TRBD2 (5 bases each). The CDR3 runs 17 residues. In germline, CDR1 is ENHRY, CDR2 SYGVKD. V lost 2 bases to trimming and J lost 3 bases, with 19 bases between them. CDR3 sequence: CAISEGNFEGIKETQYF. For the CDR3, the DNA is TGTGCCATCAGTGAGGGGAACTTTGAGGGGATTAAAGAGACCCAGTACTTC.

This sequence joins TRBV29-1 and TRBJ2-5, with D perhaps matching TRBD1 or TRBD2 (7 bases each). The germline CDR1 and CDR2 sequences are SQVTM and ANQGSEA. Trimming left V 6 bases short and J 2 bases short, with 16 bases between. CDR3 length equals 14 residues. Here the CDR3 reads CSVTRQGGQETQYF. CDR3 bases: TGCAGCGTCACTCGACAGGGAGGGCAAGAGACCCAGTACTTC.

The V and J genes are TRBV19 and TRBJ2-2, with 7 bases fitting TRBD2. The V gene's germline CDR1 is LNHDA and CDR2 SQIVND (reference sequence). V trimming: 6 bases; J trimming: 1 base; junction bases outside the gene matches: 11. This CDR3 is 17 amino acids long. CDR3 residues: CASRPKEGLLNTGELFF. The DNA of the CDR3 is TGTGCCAGTAGACCGAAAGAGGGACTACTGAACACCGGGGAGCTGTTTTTT.

The V and J genes are TRBV2 and TRBJ1-3; 10 nucleotides agree with TRBD1. The CDR3 is made up of 16 amino acids. Germline CDR1 is SNHLY and CDR2 is FYNNEI. With V trimmed by 6 bases and J by 2 bases, 7 bases remained unmatched. The CDR3 is CASRQFGQGAGNTIYF. The CDR3 bases are TGTGCCAGCAGACAATTTGGACAGGGGGCTGGAAACACCATATATTTT.

This sequence joins TRBV10-1 and TRBJ2-4; TRBD2 might be the D (6 bases). Trimming took off 0 bases at V and 1 base at J, with 10 bases between the two ends. The V gene's germline CDR1 is WNHNN and CDR2 SYGVQD (reference sequence). CDR3 length: 16 amino acids. The CDR3 sequence is CASSESAGTAKNIQYF. CDR3 nucleotides: TGCGCCAGCAGTGAGTCGGCAGGGACTGCCAAAAACATTCAGTACTTC.

Comment on this clone: Distinct nucleotide sequences in the sample also encode this CDR3. The rearrangement joins TRBV25-1 to TRBJ1-5, with D hard to call. The germline V and J ends were trimmed by 3 bases and 4 bases, with 4 bases remaining between them. CDR3 length: 12 amino acids. Germline CDR1 and CDR2: MGHDK and SYGVNS. This CDR3 is CASSEGNQPQHF. The CDR3 bases are TGTGCCAGCAGTGAGGGAAATCAGCCCCAGCATTTT.

This clone has a single count. The chain joins TRBV19 to TRBJ1-2, with a tentative D call TRBD1 (5 bases). The V and J ends lost 5 bases and 0 bases respectively, with 10 bases between them. The CDR3 totals 14 residues. From germline, CDR1 is LNHDA and CDR2 SQIVND (reference sequence). CDR3: CASSPRGANYGYTF. As DNA, the CDR3 is TGTGCCAGTAGTCCCCGGGGGGCTAACTATGGCTACACCTTC.

J is TRBJ2-2 and V is TRBV5-4; tentative D call: TRBD1 (5 bases). The ends were cut back, 1 base at V and 0 bases at J, with 10 bases in the middle. The CDR3 is made up of 16 amino acids. Per germline, CDR1 SGHNT and CDR2 YYREEE (reference sequence). CDR3: CASSLSLTANTGELFF. The CDR3, as DNA: TGTGCCAGCAGCTTGAGCCTGACAGCGAACACCGGGGAGCTGTTTTTT.

This clone came up once. The chain recombines TRBV5-4 with TRBJ2-2; unclear D gene. The CDR3 contains 13 residues. From germline, CDR1 is SGHNT and CDR2 YYREEE (reference sequence). V lost 4 bases and J 4 bases, leaving 8 bases between the germline ends. The CDR3 sequence: CASSPRSTGELFF. The CDR3 DNA sequence: TGTGCCAGCAGCCCCAGAAGCACCGGGGAGCTGTTTTTT. Variable domain in full (rest from reference TRBV5-4 and TRBJ2-2): ETGVTQSPTHLIKTRGQQVTLRCSSQSGHNTVSWYQQALGQGPQFIFQYYREEENGRGNFPPRFSGLQFPNYSSELNVNALELDDSALYLCASSPRSTGELFFGEGSRLTVL.